This entry lists 10 T cell receptor beta chains sequenced from one sample in a study of blood T cell repertoires in COVID-19. The assay was immunoSEQ multiplex PCR, and TCRdb's table has in-frame clones only and misses some. This table has some 500,000 clones, 85% to 90% appearing once. The sample taken for sequencing was peripheral blood. Receptors originate from a woman in her 50s with COVID-19, enrolled during active disease.

The V gene is TRBV27, the J gene TRBJ1-5; D gene unclear. V was shortened by 6 bases and J by 3 bases, with 12 bases between the two germline ends. Per the germline V gene, CDR1 is MNHEY and CDR2 is SMNVEV (reference sequence). The CDR3 is made up of 14 amino acids. CDR3 loop: CASREGDANQPQHF. The CDR3 DNA sequence: TGTGCCAGCAGGGAGGGAGATGCCAATCAGCCCCAGCATTTT.

V gene TRBV21-1 combines with J gene TRBJ1-2; the table's D call, TRBD1, was not checked against the DNA. TRBV21-1 is shown as a pseudogene. The CDR3 contains 17 residues. The CDR3 protein is CASSEGARGRPGYGYTF. The CDR3 DNA follows: TGTGCCAGCAGCGAAGGGGCCAGGGGGCGTCCAGGTTATGGCTACACCTTC.

In DNA form, the CDR3 reads TGTGCCAGCAGGGGGGCTCCAACTGAAGCTTTCTTT. Translated: CASRGAPTEAFF. The chain links TRBV28 to TRBJ1-1; perhaps TRBD1 as D (6 bases). In germline, CDR1 is MDHEN, CDR2 SYDVKM. V shed 6 bases and J shed 5 bases, with 10 bases lying between them. This CDR3 has 12 residues.

The chain uses TRBV7-9 and TRBJ1-2; D is undetermined. Between the trimmed V and J ends, which lost 1 base and 6 bases, there was a span of 6 bases. This CDR3 contains 12 residues. CDR1 and CDR2 (germline): SEHNR, FQNEAQ (reference sequence). The CDR3 protein is CASSLGGDGYTF. The DNA for the CDR3 is TGTGCCAGCAGCTTAGGCGGGGATGGCTACACCTTC. The variable domain in full, completed from reference TRBV7-9 and TRBJ1-2, reads DTGVSQNPRHKITKRGQNVTFRCDPISEHNRLYWYRQTLGQGPEFLTYFQNEAQLEKSRLLSDRFSAERPKGSFSTLEIQRTEQGDSAMYLCASSLGGDGYTFGSGTRLTVV.

This clone was observed a few times. The chain employs TRBV7-2 and TRBJ1-6, with a possible D match to TRBD1 (5 bases). Looked up from germline, CDR1 is SGHTA and CDR2 is FQGNSA. V was cut by 5 bases and J by 8 bases, with 10 bases left in between. The CDR3 has 13 residues. CDR3 protein: CASSLTGDSPLHF. The DNA for the CDR3 is TGTGCCAGCAGCCTCACAGGTGATTCACCCCTCCACTTT. Based on the CDR3 plus reference TRBV7-2 and TRBJ1-6, the full variable domain is GAGVSQSPSNKVTEKGKDVELRCDPISGHTALYWYRQSLGQGLEFLIYFQGNSAPDKSGLPSDRFSAERTGGSVSTLTIQRTQQEDSAVYLCASSLTGDSPLHFGNGTRLTVT.

The V call is TRBV3-1 (or the pseudogene TRBV3-2), the J call TRBJ1-2, with D perhaps TRBD1 (6 bases). Germline V gene lookup returns CDR1 LGHDT and CDR2 YNNKEL (reference sequence). V was pared by 1 base and J by 4 bases, with 10 bases between. This CDR3 has 14 amino acids. The DNA of the CDR3 is TGTGCCAGCAGCCAAGCGGGGGGCGCCTATGGCTACACCTTC. The encoded protein is CASSQAGGAYGYTF.

V gene TRBV5-1 combines with J gene TRBJ2-7; TRBD1 matches 10 bases. The CDR3 has 14 amino acids. J was trimmed by 6 bases and V by 4 bases; bases with no gene match: 7. Germline CDR1 SGHRS, CDR2 YFSETQ. DNA for the CDR3: TGCGCCAGCAGCCTACGACAGGGGGCGGGCGAGCAGTACTTC. It specifies CASSLRQGAGEQYF.

The CDR3 nucleotides are TGTGCCATCAGTGCCCGTGGTCAGTCCGCCATGAACACTGAAGCTTTCTTT. Translated, it gives CAISARGQSAMNTEAFF. The chain combines TRBV10-3 with TRBJ1-1; D unresolved. Germline-derived CDR1 and CDR2 are ENHRY and SYGVKD. V was trimmed by 4 bases and J by 0 bases, leaving 18 bases between them. This CDR3 has 17 residues.

The V and J genes are TRBV28 and TRBJ1-1, with D uncertain. The CDR3 contains 14 residues. V shed 3 bases and J shed 3 bases, with 11 bases lying between them. Germline assignment: CDR1 MDHEN and CDR2 SYDVKM. In DNA, the CDR3 is TGTGCCAGCAGTTTTCCCTCAGTATACACTGAAGCTTTCTTT. Encoded protein: CASSFPSVYTEAFF.

V usage is TRBV12-5 and J usage is TRBJ1-1; maybe TRBD1 (5 bases). Germline-derived CDR1 and CDR2 are LGHNT and FRNRAP. The V gene lost 1 base and the J gene lost 9 bases, with 12 bases spanning the gap. This CDR3 is built from 13 residues. The CDR3 reads CASGLARGGKAFF. As DNA, the CDR3 is TGTGCTAGTGGTTTGGCCCGCGGGGGGAAAGCTTTCTTT.